This T cell receptor beta chain was documented in a study of T cell repertoires in cytomegalovirus infection. In regard to this clonotype: Its antigen remains unknown.

Germline trimming cut 0 bases from V and 8 bases from J; bases unmatched to any gene: 14. This CDR3 is built from 17 residues. The germline V gene encodes CDR1 DFQATT and CDR2 SNEGSKA (reference sequence). TCRdb recomputed calls from the reads with MiXCR, one row per CDR3 protein. The sample carries 450,000 to 650,000 distinct CDR3 sequences, approximately 40% recorded once. The TCR originated in a human donor in good health (CMV status not recorded). Some clones in this sample may be carry-over from other donors' samples. The specimen was cultured PBMCs, collected from culture after CMV antigen stimulation. The rearrangement joins TRBV20-1 to TRBJ2-1; 9 positions agree with TRBD2. CDR3: CSARDRAGGWVRDEQFF. Here the CDR3 DNA reads TGCAGTGCTAGAGATCGAGCGGGGGGCTGGGTTCGGGATGAGCAGTTCTTC.